This T cell receptor beta chain came from a study of blood T cell repertoires in COVID-19. Study in general: Acute-phase and convalescent COVID-19 samples originated in the United States, Italy and Spain.

Original analysis: It was from reference gene primer amplification that nucleated cell counts were estimated. TCRdb keeps only in-frame clones here, not all; method: immunoSEQ multiplex PCR. V, J and clone size derive from that table, while D and trimming were established from the DNA sequence. This table has almost 200,000 clones, roughly 90% appearing once. V lost 10 bases and J 8 bases, leaving 15 bases between the germline ends. The CDR3 is 12 amino acids. Per germline, CDR1 LNHDA and CDR2 SQIVND (reference sequence). Those who participated ranged in age from about 18 to 89 years and resided in about two dozen US areas. Donors of Cohort 3 who recovered were those that had two negative PCRs, clearance, or symptom resolution.

The sequencing input was PBMCs or T cells enriched from blood (not recorded which). The V and J genes are TRBV19 and TRBJ1-5, with D possibly matching TRBD1 (6 bases). This clonotype originated in a young woman who had recovered from COVID-19. CDR3 sequence: CATKDSREPQHF. Written as DNA, the CDR3 is TGTGCCACTAAGGACAGCCGGGAGCCCCAGCATTTT.